These T cell receptor beta chains were read from a single sample in a study of response to subunit inactivated influenza vaccine. TCRdb reanalysed the RT-PCR reads using MiXCR and keeps one entry per CDR3 protein. This sample yields 700,000 to 800,000 distinct CDR3 sequences, of which roughly 18% are seen a single time; roughly a tenth belongs to the top ten. Material: PBMCs from blood, obtained more than 4 days after vaccination. These receptors were obtained from a man aged 45-65 years who received an inactivated influenza vaccine. The CDR3 runs from the conserved cysteine through the conserved F or W. The D gene is left open where the match is weak. Clone size is stated in some rows and not others, as once, few, many or a class when expanded.

CDR3nt | CDR3aa | d_gene | abundance | j_gene | v_gene
TGTGCCAGCAGCTTAGCGTCAGGGGGCGCCCCCGGGGAGCTGTTTTTT | CASSLASGGAPGELFF | TRBD1 | few | TRBJ2-2 | TRBV7-7
TGCAGTGCTCGAACGGACGTCACAGATACGCAGTATTTT | CSARTDVTDTQYF | . | . | TRBJ2-3 | TRBV20-1
TGTGCCAGCAGCGCGACAGGGTGGTACGAGCAGTACTTC | CASSATGWYEQYF | TRBD1 | . | TRBJ2-7 | TRBV12-3/TRBV12-4
TGTGCCAGCTCACCAGTCAGGGTAATTACAGATACGCAGTATTTT | CASSPVRVITDTQYF | . | . | TRBJ2-3 | TRBV18
TGCGCCAGCAGCTACGCGGCGGGGACAGATACGCAGTATTTT | CASSYAAGTDTQYF | . | . | TRBJ2-3 | TRBV5-1
TGTGCCAGCAGTTTCGGGAGGATAGAGACCCAGTACTTC | CASSFGRIETQYF | TRBD2 | few | TRBJ2-5 | TRBV27
TGTGCCAGCAGCTGGACACTAGCGACCTCCTACAATGAGCAGTTCTTC | CASSWTLATSYNEQFF | TRBD2 | few | TRBJ2-1 | TRBV6-4
TGCAGTGCTAGAGGGACTAGCGGGAGTATCGATGAGCAGTTCTTC | CSARGTSGSIDEQFF | TRBD2 | . | TRBJ2-1 | TRBV20-1
TGTGCCAGCAGCTTAGGGTGGGTGGGGCAGGGCGATGGCTACACCTTC | CASSLGWVGQGDGYTF | . | . | TRBJ1-2 | TRBV7-2
TGTGCCACCAGCAGAGATCCTCGGGTCTCCTACGAGCAGTACTTC | CATSRDPRVSYEQYF | . | . | TRBJ2-7 | TRBV15
TGTGCCAGCAGCTTCCCCTTCCAAGAGACCCAGTACTTC | CASSFPFQETQYF | . | few | TRBJ2-5 | TRBV5-6
TGTGCCAGCAGTTACGCTTTTCACGGACGGGGGGAGCAGTTCTTC | CASSYAFHGRGEQFF | . | . | TRBJ2-1 | TRBV6-2/TRBV6-3
TGTGCCAGCAGTTACTTGACAGGGGAGGCTTTCTTT | CASSYLTGEAFF | TRBD1 | . | TRBJ1-1 | TRBV6-5
TGTGCCAGCAGCTCCTCCCAGACTAATCAGCCCCAGCATTTT | CASSSSQTNQPQHF | . | . | TRBJ1-5 | TRBV5-6
TGCAGTGCTAAAAGGGGGAATAATGAAAAACTGTTTTTT | CSAKRGNNEKLFF | . | many | TRBJ1-4 | TRBV20-1
TGTGCCAGCAGTCGCCCCCTGGACAGAAGAGGGACCGGGGAGCTGTTTTTT | CASSRPLDRRGTGELFF | . | many | TRBJ2-2 | TRBV6-1
TGCAGTGCTAGAGAGGGACTAGCGGGGAACACCGGGGAGCTGTTTTTT | CSAREGLAGNTGELFF | TRBD2 | . | TRBJ2-2 | TRBV20-1
TGTGCCAGCAGTCCCCCGGACGGCTACGAGCAGTACTTC | CASSPPDGYEQYF | . | . | TRBJ2-7 | TRBV6-6
TGTGCCAGCAGCGTAGACGATGTGGTTAGGGGCACTGAAGCTTTCTTT | CASSVDDVVRGTEAFF | . | few | TRBJ1-1 | TRBV9
TGTGCCAGCAGCCAGTTAGTACGGTCAGATACGCAGTATTTT | CASSQLVRSDTQYF | . | few | TRBJ2-3 | TRBV27
TGTGCCAGGGAGACCACAGATACGCAGTATTTT | CARETTDTQYF | . | . | TRBJ2-3 | TRBV6-5
TGTGCCAGCAGACTTTCCGGGACAGGGAGCACTGAAGCTTTCTTT | CASRLSGTGSTEAFF | TRBD1 | few | TRBJ1-1 | TRBV6-2/TRBV6-3
TGTGCCAGCAGCTTATTATGGTACAGCACCGGGGAGCTGTTTTTT | CASSLLWYSTGELFF | . | . | TRBJ2-2 | TRBV11-2
TGTGCCAGCAGCCAGAACGGACAGGGCTCTTATGGCTACACCTTC | CASSQNGQGSYGYTF | TRBD1 | . | TRBJ1-2 | TRBV7-2
TGTGCCAGCAGCTTAGTAGATGGACTAGCGGGCTACAATGAGCAGTTCTTC | CASSLVDGLAGYNEQFF | TRBD2 | few | TRBJ2-1 | TRBV7-8
TGCGCCAGCAGCTTGCAAGGAGTTCACTACGAGCAGTACTTC | CASSLQGVHYEQYF | . | few | TRBJ2-7 | TRBV5-1
TGCGCCAGCAGCCGAGGACTAGCGGGACTGTACGAGCAGTACTTC | CASSRGLAGLYEQYF | TRBD2 | . | TRBJ2-7 | TRBV4-3
TGTGCCAGCAGCTTAGGGGGACAGGGGGTCGCAGATACGCAGTATTTT | CASSLGGQGVADTQYF | TRBD1 | few | TRBJ2-3 | TRBV7-9
TGTGCCAGCAGCCCCGACAGGGAAGGTGAGCAGTTCTTC | CASSPDREGEQFF | TRBD1 | few | TRBJ2-1 | TRBV12-3/TRBV12-4
TGCGCCAGCAGCTTGGCGGGCGAAGATACGCAGTATTTT | CASSLAGEDTQYF | . | many | TRBJ2-3 | TRBV5-1
TGTGCCACCAGTGTGGCGGGCCTGCCCAATGAGCAGTTCTTC | CATSVAGLPNEQFF | . | few | TRBJ2-1 | TRBV24-1
TGTGCCAGCAGCGGGACTAGCGGGAGCGCCAATGAGCAGTTCTTC | CASSGTSGSANEQFF | TRBD2 | . | TRBJ2-1 | TRBV7-3
TGCAGTGCTTCACGAAGCGGGAGTGGTTCAGATACGCAGTATTTT | CSASRSGSGSDTQYF | TRBD2 | few | TRBJ2-3 | TRBV20-1
TGTGCCAGCAGTTTAGGACAGCTAGACTACGAGCAGTACTTC | CASSLGQLDYEQYF | . | . | TRBJ2-7 | TRBV12-3/TRBV12-4
TGTGCCAGCAGTTACTCTAGCGGGAGTTTCGAGCAGTACTTC | CASSYSSGSFEQYF | TRBD2 | few | TRBJ2-7 | TRBV6-5